This T cell receptor (beta chain) is from a study of cytomegalovirus exposure and HLA in healthy donors. There are 13 residues in the CDR3. Germline-derived CDR1 and CDR2 are MNHNY and SVGAGI (reference sequence). V lost 4 bases, J lost 3 bases, and 2 bases stayed unmatched. PCR primers comprised 60 Vbeta and 13 Jbeta primers. Profiling relied on immunoSEQ multiplex PCR, and the TCRdb table lists in-frame clones only, not all of them. The sample yields roughly 200,000 clones, 60% to 80% seen once. A word on this clone: What it binds is unknown.

Study findings and constraints: Some V segments could not be told apart, so they were left out, TRBV6-2 and TRBV6-3 among them. TCR beta V segments were, for the most part, productive about 90% or about 30% of the time in an earlier analysis. A later analysis associated approximately 17,000 TCR beta sequences with HLA alleles at a 0.05 false discovery rate.

The material sequenced was PBMCs. The chain links TRBV6-6 to TRBJ2-7, with TRBD1 matching 8 bases. This sequence originates from a man between 60 and 75 years old in good health and CMV-seronegative. CDR3 protein: CASSLQGGYEQYF. In nucleotides, the CDR3 is TGTGCCAGCAGTTTACAGGGGGGCTACGAGCAGTACTTC.